The 9 T cell receptor beta chains reported below all come from one sample, sequenced in a study of T cells in Graves' hyperthyroidism and ophthalmopathy. Using RNA transcripts as the source, TCR beta CDR3 regions were amplified. The HTBI primer set was used in a first-round RT-PCR of the TCR CDR3. Using its own MiXCR run on the multiplex PCR reads, TCRdb lists one record per CDR3 protein. The sample holds around 600,000 distinct CDR3 sequences; 45% are singletons and the top ten take about 7%. The source material was peripheral blood or thyroid tissue (not recorded which). The receptors stem from an adult man with Graves' disease, either hyperthyroidism or ophthalmopathy (not recorded which).

The chain joins TRBV2 to TRBJ2-7; D is undetermined. Trimming took off 5 bases at V and 4 bases at J, with 18 bases between the two ends. Looked up from germline, CDR1 is SNHLY and CDR2 is FYNNEI. The length of the CDR3 is 15 residues. The CDR3 reads CASSLPSGRSYEQYF. CDR3 nucleotides: TGTGCCAGCAGTTTGCCCTCCGGGCGGTCGTACGAGCAGTACTTC.

CDR3 amino acids: CATSVLTGEAFF. CDR3 sequence (DNA): TGTGCCACCAGCGTTCTTACAGGGGAAGCTTTCTTT. This sequence joins TRBV24-1 and TRBJ1-1; tentatively, D is TRBD1 (6 bases). Trimming removed 7 bases from V and 8 bases from J, with 13 bases in between. From germline, CDR1 is KGHDR and CDR2 SFDVKD. The CDR3 runs 12 residues.

This chain joins TRBV19 and TRBJ1-4, with 8 bases fitting TRBD1. The CDR3 loop spans 14 amino acids. J was trimmed by 6 bases and V by 7 bases; bases with no gene match: 7. Germline assignment: CDR1 LNHDA and CDR2 SQIVND (reference sequence). The DNA of the CDR3 is TGTGCCAGTACTTCAGGGGGCGTCGATGAAAAACTGTTTTTT. Translated: CASTSGGVDEKLFF.

This clonotype has ten or more counts. The chain combines TRBV2 with TRBJ1-5; 7 bases align to TRBD1. J lost 0 bases, V lost 8 bases, and 4 bases had no gene match. The CDR3 has 14 residues. Germline V lookup: CDR1 SNHLY, CDR2 FYNNEI. The CDR3 nucleotides read TGTGCCAGCGGGGGGACAGCTAGCAATCAGCCCCAGCATTTT. Amino acid sequence: CASGGTASNQPQHF.

In the case of this clonotype: A read error is possible here, since a much larger clone lies one base away. The chain is built from TRBV12-3 or TRBV12-4 and TRBJ2-2; 7 bases are a match to TRBD2. J gave up 3 bases and V 3 bases, and 7 bases lay outside the gene matches. The CDR3 is 16 amino acids. The DNA for the CDR3 is TGTGCCAGCAGTTTGGGAGGGACGGCGGACACCGGGGAGCTGTTTTTT. The encoded protein is CASSLGGTADTGELFF.

The rearrangement links TRBV7-9 to TRBJ2-7, with D hard to call. Germline V gene data show CDR1 as SEHNR and CDR2 as FQNEAQ (reference sequence). The ends were cut back, 1 base at V and 10 bases at J, with 8 bases in the middle. This CDR3 spans 11 amino acids. The CDR3 DNA reads TGTGCCAGCAGCTTAGGGGAAGATCAGTACTTC. Its translation is CASSLGEDQYF.

This chain connects TRBV3-1 to TRBJ2-5; tentatively, D is TRBD2 (5 bases). This CDR3 is 13 amino acids long. V lost 2 bases and J lost 4, with 8 bases in between. CDR1 is LGHDT and CDR2 is YNNKEL in the germline V gene (reference sequence). CDR3 DNA sequence: TGTGCCAGCAGCCAACCTAGCCCAGAGACCCAGTACTTC. Its translation is CASSQPSPETQYF.

This clonotype appeared once. The chain combines TRBV2 with TRBJ2-5; 9 bases align to TRBD1. Germline V gene data show CDR1 as SNHLY and CDR2 as FYNNEI. The CDR3 covers 14 residues. V lost 8 bases, J lost 1 base, and 5 bases stayed unmatched. As DNA, the CDR3 is TGTGCCAGCCGCGCGGGACAGGGCCAAGAGACCCAGTACTTC. Amino acid sequence: CASRAGQGQETQYF.

The chain recombines TRBV6-1 with TRBJ2-2, with 14 nucleotides matching TRBD2. The germline CDR1 and CDR2 sequences are MNHNS and SASEGT. J lost 8 bases, V lost 4 bases, and 3 bases had no gene match. The CDR3 is made up of 15 amino acids. CDR3 loop: CASSAGLAGVGELFF. CDR3 bases: TGTGCCAGCAGTGCGGGACTAGCGGGAGTTGGGGAGCTGTTTTTT.